A single TCR beta chain is shown here with its context. Its antigen is not identified. Germline V gene lookup returns CDR1 SGHAT and CDR2 FQNNGV. This CDR3 has 15 amino acids. V lost 3 bases, J lost 0 bases, and 4 bases stayed unmatched. This specimen belongs to a study of response to subunit inactivated influenza vaccine. Study findings and constraints: The authors suggested that every seasonal influenza vaccination recruits few new T cells.

TCRdb fed the RT-PCR reads into MiXCR, producing one record per CDR3 protein. Of hundreds of thousands of distinct CDR3 sequences listed, 15% to 19% are singletons. V is TRBV11-2 and J is TRBJ2-7; TRBD1 matches 8 bases. The clonotype comes from a man aged 50-60 years who received an inactivated influenza vaccine. The material was PBMCs from blood, obtained roughly 13 days after vaccination. Here the CDR3 reads CASSLGQVTSYEQYF. The CDR3 DNA reads TGTGCCAGCAGCTTGGGACAGGTGACCTCCTACGAGCAGTACTTC.